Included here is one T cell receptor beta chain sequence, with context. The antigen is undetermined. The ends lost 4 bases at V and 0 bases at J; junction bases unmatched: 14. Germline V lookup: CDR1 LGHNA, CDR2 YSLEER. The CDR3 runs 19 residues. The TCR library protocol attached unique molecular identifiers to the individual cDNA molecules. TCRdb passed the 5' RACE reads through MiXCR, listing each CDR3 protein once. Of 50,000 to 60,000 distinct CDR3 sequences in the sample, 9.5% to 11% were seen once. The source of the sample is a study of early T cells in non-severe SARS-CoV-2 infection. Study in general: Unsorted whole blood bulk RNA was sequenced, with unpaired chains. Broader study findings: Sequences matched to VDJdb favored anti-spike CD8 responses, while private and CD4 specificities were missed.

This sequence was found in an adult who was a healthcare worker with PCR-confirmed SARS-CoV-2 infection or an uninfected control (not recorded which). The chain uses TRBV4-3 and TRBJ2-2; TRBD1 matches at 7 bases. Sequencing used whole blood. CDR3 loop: CASSLAPGQSAANTGELFF. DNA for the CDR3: TGCGCCAGCAGCCTCGCCCCGGGACAGTCCGCTGCGAACACCGGGGAGCTGTTTTTT.